A single sample is the source of the 23 T cell receptor beta chains below, sequenced in a study of cytomegalovirus exposure and HLA in healthy donors. The PCR employed 60 Vbeta primers together with 13 Jbeta primers. Some clones are missing from TCRdb's copy, which holds only in-frame ones; the method was immunoSEQ multiplex PCR. The profile shows roughly 63,000 clones, approximately 71% of them singletons. Input material: PBMCs. The source of these receptors is a woman between 40 and 50 years old in good health and CMV-seropositive.

This clone occurred once. The chain uses TRBV6-5 and TRBJ2-3; TRBD2 is a possible D gene (7 bases). V lost 2 bases to trimming and J lost 6 bases, with 12 bases between them. Germline V gene lookup returns CDR1 MNHEY and CDR2 SVGAGI. The length of the CDR3 is 14 residues. This CDR3 reads CASSYGGARDTQYF. The CDR3 nucleotides are TGTGCCAGCAGTTACGGGGGGGCGCGGGATACGCAGTATTTT.

The V gene is TRBV10-2, the J gene TRBJ2-5; D is uncertain. The DNA matches TRBJ2-7 better at its end, which makes the J call doubtful. The germline gives CDR1 WSHSY, CDR2 SAAADI. The CDR3 length is 11 residues. CDR3 sequence (DNA): TGCGCCAGCAGTACTTCCTACGAGCAGTACTTC. Amino acid sequence: CASSTSYEQYF.

This clone was seen a few times. The chain has TRBV6-5 and TRBJ1-1; no clear D. The germline gives CDR1 MNHEY, CDR2 SVGAGI. The V gene lost 7 bases and the J gene lost 7 bases, with 10 bases spanning the gap. The CDR3 length is 11 residues. CDR3 region: CASTREVEAFF. CDR3 DNA: TGTGCCAGCACCCGGGAGGTTGAAGCTTTCTTT.

CDR3 sequence reads: CASSRTGPATNEKLFF. The CDR3 nucleotides are TGCGCCAGCAGCCGTACAGGACCTGCAACTAATGAAAAACTGTTTTTT. The chain uses TRBV5-1 and TRBJ1-4, with D perhaps matching TRBD1 (5 bases). CDR3 size: 16 residues. V was clipped by 4 bases and J by 0 bases, with 13 bases between them. CDR1 is SGHRS, CDR2 YFSETQ, per germline.

The rearrangement links TRBV9 to TRBJ1-5; D is uncertain. Per germline, CDR1 SGDLS and CDR2 YYNGEE. V was trimmed by 0 bases and J by 8 bases, leaving 12 bases between them. CDR3 length: 14 residues. The CDR3 bases are TGTGCCAGCAGCGTAGGGAGTTCTCATGAGCCCCAGCATTTT. The encoded protein is CASSVGSSHEPQHF.

This chain uses TRBV15 with TRBJ2-2; perhaps TRBD2 as D (6 bases). Per germline, CDR1 LNHNV and CDR2 YYDKDF (reference sequence). The CDR3 runs 16 residues. Deletions cut 1 base from V and 1 base from J, with 10 bases between. The CDR3: CATSRAGTLNTGELFF. The CDR3 DNA is TGTGCCACCAGCAGAGCCGGGACTCTGAACACCGGGGAGCTGTTTTTT.

This sequence joins TRBV7-9 and TRBJ1-4; TRBD1 is a possible D gene (6 bases). The V gene lost 4 bases and the J gene lost 5 bases, with 14 bases spanning the gap. The germline V gene encodes CDR1 SEHNR and CDR2 FQNEAQ (reference sequence). The CDR3 is 15 amino acids. The CDR3 reads CASSSTGTENEKLFF. The DNA for the CDR3 is TGTGCCAGCAGCTCCACAGGGACCGAGAATGAAAAACTGTTTTTT.

The J gene is TRBJ1-1, the V gene TRBV25-1; D gene ambiguous. The V gene lost 3 bases and the J gene lost 1 base, with 9 bases spanning the gap. CDR3 length: 14 residues. CDR1 and CDR2 (germline): MGHDK, SYGVNS. This CDR3 is CASSDVGANTEAFF. For the CDR3, the DNA is TGTGCCAGCAGTGATGTGGGCGCGAACACTGAAGCTTTCTTT.

V and J are TRBV4-2 and TRBJ2-2; TRBD1 is a possible D gene (6 bases). The V gene's germline CDR1 is LGHNA and CDR2 YNFKEQ. V was pared by 4 bases and J by 0 bases, with 15 bases between. The CDR3 is 17 residues long. DNA for the CDR3: TGTGCCAGCAGCCCTTCGACTGGACAGACGAACACCGGGGAGCTGTTTTTT. Translation gives CASSPSTGQTNTGELFF.

The chain couples TRBV29-1 to TRBJ2-2; possibly TRBD2 for D (6 bases). This CDR3 spans 14 amino acids. Germline V lookup: CDR1 SQVTM, CDR2 ANQGSEA. The V end was cut by 6 bases, the J end by 4 bases, with 15 bases between. The CDR3 DNA reads as TGCAGCGTCGGAGGGGATTTCGGCACCGGGGAGCTGTTTTTT. This codes for CSVGGDFGTGELFF.

The DNA of the CDR3 is TGTGCCAGTCGTGAACGGGCGGGAACAGGAGAGACCCAGTACTTC. Translating it yields CASRERAGTGETQYF. V usage is TRBV19 and J usage is TRBJ2-5, with D possibly TRBD2 on 6 matching bases. The CDR3 is 15 amino acids. V shed 8 bases and J shed 4 bases, with 20 bases lying between them. The germline CDR1 and CDR2 sequences are LNHDA and SQIVND (reference sequence). Based on the CDR3 plus reference TRBV19 and TRBJ2-5, the full variable domain is DGGITQSPKYLFRKEGQNVTLSCEQNLNHDAMYWYRQDPGQGLRLIYYSQIVNDFQKGDIAEGYSVSREKKESFPLTVTSAQKNPTAFYLCASRERAGTGETQYFGPGTRLLVL.

The chain is built from TRBV7-7 and TRBJ2-2, with D possibly TRBD1 on 5 matching bases. The CDR3 is 13 amino acids. Trimming left V 5 bases short and J 5 bases short, with 9 bases between. The V gene's germline CDR1 is SSHAT and CDR2 FNYEAQ (reference sequence). In DNA form, the CDR3 reads TGTGCCAGCAGCCCTCAGGGTACCGGGGAGCTGTTTTTT. It specifies CASSPQGTGELFF. The full variable domain, its missing parts supplied by reference TRBV7-7 and TRBJ2-2, is GAGVSQSPRYKVTKRGQDVTLRCDPISSHATLYWYQQALGQGPEFLTYFNYEAQPDKSGLPSDRFSAERPEGSISTLTIQRTEQRDSAMYRCASSPQGTGELFFGEGSRLTVL.

This clone appeared a few times. This chain links TRBV11-2 with TRBJ1-6, with TRBD1 matching 8 bases. The CDR3 runs 16 residues. Per germline, CDR1 SGHAT and CDR2 FQNNGV. V lost 0 bases and J lost 7; bases outside the gene matches: 5. The DNA for the CDR3 is TGTGCCAGCAGCTTAGATCCGACAGGGGTGAATTCACCCCTCCACTTT. This sequence encodes CASSLDPTGVNSPLHF.

The CDR3 DNA is TGTGCCACCAGCAGAGATTACTGGGCTAGCGGAGGGACCGGGGAGCTGTTTTTT. Protein: CATSRDYWASGGTGELFF. The chain uses TRBV15 and TRBJ2-2; TRBD2 agrees at 7 bases. The CDR3 runs 18 residues. The J segment lost 5 bases and the V segment lost 0 bases, leaving 12 bases of the junction unmatched. Germline V gene sequence: CDR1 LNHNV, CDR2 YYDKDF (reference sequence). The entire variable domain, with the rest obtained from reference TRBV15 and TRBJ2-2, is as follows: DAMVIQNPRYQVTQFGKPVTLSCSQTLNHNVMYWYQQKSSQAPKLLFHYYDKDFNNEADTPDNFQSRRPNTSFCFLDIRSPGLGDTAMYLCATSRDYWASGGTGELFFGEGSRLTVL.

The chain employs TRBV30 and TRBJ2-3; a possible D gene is TRBD2 (5 bases). The CDR3 totals 12 residues. V gave up 2 bases and J gave up 6 bases, with 9 bases separating them. Looked up from germline, CDR1 is GTSNPN and CDR2 is SVGIG (reference sequence). This chain's CDR3 is CAWSSRGDTQYF. As DNA, the CDR3 is TGTGCCTGGAGTAGTAGAGGGGATACGCAGTATTTT.

Note on this clone: One end of the junction is discordant with germline, which a read error may explain. The chain couples TRBV28 to TRBJ2-7; D is undetermined. Per the germline V gene, CDR1 is MDHEN and CDR2 is SYDVKM. There are 15 residues in the CDR3. As DNA, the CDR3 is TGTGCCACCAGTGATTGGGCCGACGGTCCCTACGAGCAGTACTTC. As protein: CATSDWADGPYEQYF.

This clone appeared a few times. This rearrangement joins TRBV7-9 to TRBJ2-3; the match to TRBD2 covers 9 bases. CDR1 SEHNR and CDR2 FQNEAQ come from the germline V gene (reference sequence). J gave up 10 bases and V 1 base, and 9 bases lay outside the gene matches. This CDR3 region has 15 residues. The CDR3: CASSLGGTSLVAQYF. DNA for the CDR3: TGTGCCAGCAGCTTAGGGGGGACTAGCCTGGTCGCGCAGTATTTT.

The chain uses TRBV7-2 and TRBJ1-4; D not certain. Germline V lookup: CDR1 SGHTA, CDR2 FQGNSA. Trimming shortened V by 5 bases and J by 3 bases, and 16 bases separated the two germline ends. The CDR3 loop spans 16 amino acids. The CDR3 DNA sequence: TGTGCCAGCAGCCCTGATGGTACGAGGCCTAATGAAAAACTGTTTTTT. Protein product: CASSPDGTRPNEKLFF.

The chain links TRBV30 to TRBJ1-2; 8 bases match TRBD1. The ends lost 2 bases at V and 8 bases at J; junction bases unmatched: 16. The germline CDR1 and CDR2 sequences are GTSNPN and SVGIG (reference sequence). This CDR3 has 16 amino acids. CDR3 loop: CAWSHLQGAGPLGYTF. The CDR3 coding sequence is TGTGCCTGGAGTCACCTCCAGGGGGCCGGTCCCTTAGGCTACACCTTC.

This chain links TRBV2 with TRBJ2-1; 10 bases are shared with TRBD2. Germline CDR1 is SNHLY and CDR2 is FYNNEI. Trimming at V came to 5 bases and at J to 3 bases, leaving 4 bases not matched to a gene. The CDR3 spans 15 residues. CDR3 amino acids: CASSTQRGGYNEQFF. The CDR3 DNA sequence: TGTGCCAGCAGTACCCAGCGGGGGGGCTACAATGAGCAGTTCTTC. The full variable domain, completed using reference TRBV2 and TRBJ2-1, is EPEVTQTPSHQVTQMGQEVILRCVPISNHLYFYWYRQILGQKVEFLVSFYNNEISEKSEIFDDQFSVERPDGSNFTLKIRSTKLEDSAMYFCASSTQRGGYNEQFFGPGTRLTVL.

The rearrangement links TRBV7-2 to TRBJ2-7; 8 bases line up with TRBD2. Germline CDR1 is SGHTA and CDR2 is FQGNSA. Trimming at V came to 1 base and at J to 1 base, leaving 0 bases not matched to a gene. CDR3 length equals 14 residues. CDR3 sequence: CASSLGGGSYEQYF. In DNA, the CDR3 is TGTGCCAGCAGCTTAGGCGGGGGGTCCTACGAGCAGTACTTC. The full variable domain, rest sourced from reference TRBV7-2 and TRBJ2-7, is GAGVSQSPSNKVTEKGKDVELRCDPISGHTALYWYRQSLGQGLEFLIYFQGNSAPDKSGLPSDRFSAERTGGSVSTLTIQRTQQEDSAVYLCASSLGGGSYEQYFGPGTRLTVT.

In its sample, this clone was seen a few times. The chain couples TRBV11-3 to TRBJ2-1; TRBD2 might be the D (6 bases). CDR1 is SGHNT, CDR2 YENEEA, per germline. Trimming took 5 bases from V and 6 from J, leaving 14 bases between them. There are 14 residues in the CDR3. The CDR3 loop reads CASSLDGGINEQFF. Written as DNA, the CDR3 is TGTGCCAGCAGCCTCGATGGGGGGATCAATGAGCAGTTCTTC.

The rearrangement links TRBV9 to TRBJ1-2; tentative D call: TRBD1 (5 bases). This CDR3 region has 15 residues. The ends were cut back, 4 bases at V and 2 bases at J, with 15 bases in the middle. In germline, CDR1 is SGDLS, CDR2 YYNGEE. This CDR3 is CASSPLGEGNYGYTF. DNA of the CDR3: TGTGCCAGCAGCCCCCTCGGGGAGGGGAACTATGGCTACACCTTC.